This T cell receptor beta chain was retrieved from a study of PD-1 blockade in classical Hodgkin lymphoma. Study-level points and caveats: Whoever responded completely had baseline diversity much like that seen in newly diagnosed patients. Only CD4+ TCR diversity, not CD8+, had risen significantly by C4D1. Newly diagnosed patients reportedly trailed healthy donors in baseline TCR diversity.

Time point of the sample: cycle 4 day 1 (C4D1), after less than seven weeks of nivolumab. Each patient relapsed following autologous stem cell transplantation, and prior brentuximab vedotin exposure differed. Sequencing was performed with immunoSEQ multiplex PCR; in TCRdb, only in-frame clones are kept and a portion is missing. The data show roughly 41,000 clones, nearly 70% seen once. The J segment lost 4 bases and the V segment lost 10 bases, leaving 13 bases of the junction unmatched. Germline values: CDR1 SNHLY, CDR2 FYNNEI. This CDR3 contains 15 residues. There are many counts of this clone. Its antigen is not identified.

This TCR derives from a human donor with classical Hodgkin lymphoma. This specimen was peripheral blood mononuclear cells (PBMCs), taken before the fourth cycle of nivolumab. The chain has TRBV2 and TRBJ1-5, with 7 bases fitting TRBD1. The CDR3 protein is CATSLDRRKNQPQHF. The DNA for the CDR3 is TGTGCCACCTCCCTGGACAGGAGGAAGAATCAGCCCCAGCATTTT.